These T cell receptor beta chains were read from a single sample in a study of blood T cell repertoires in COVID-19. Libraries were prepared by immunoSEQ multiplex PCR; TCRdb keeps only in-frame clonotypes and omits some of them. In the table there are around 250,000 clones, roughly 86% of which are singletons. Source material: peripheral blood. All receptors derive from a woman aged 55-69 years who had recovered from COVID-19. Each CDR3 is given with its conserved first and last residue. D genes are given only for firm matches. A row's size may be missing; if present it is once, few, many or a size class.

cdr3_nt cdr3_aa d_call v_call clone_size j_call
TGTGCCAGCAGCTCTGAAAAGAGGGGGGGGGCGGTCACTGAAGCTTTCTTT CASSSEKRGGAVTEAFF . TRBV5-4 once TRBJ1-1
TGTGCCAGCAGCCAAGGACGCCTAGTCTACGAGCAGTACTTC CASSQGRLVYEQYF . TRBV4-2 . TRBJ2-7
TGTGCCAGCCACCCCTCCGCAGGGGGCTTGGCTGAAGCTTTCTTT CASHPSAGGLAEAFF TRBD1 TRBV6-1 . TRBJ1-1
TGTGCCAGCAGTGATGGCGGGGGGTCCACAGATACGCAGTATTTT CASSDGGGSTDTQYF TRBD2 TRBV2 . TRBJ2-3
TGTGCCAGTAGTCCGCCGGACAGGGTGTTCGAGCAGTACTTC CASSPPDRVFEQYF TRBD1 TRBV19 . TRBJ2-7
TGTGCCACCAGCAGCGCCGCGAGAGCCTATGGCTACACCTTC CATSSAARAYGYTF . TRBV15 . TRBJ1-2
TGTGCCAGCAGCCAAGGGAGGCTCTCGGTGCCCCAGCATTTT CASSQGRLSVPQHF . TRBV13 . TRBJ1-5
TGTGCCAGCAGTTTAATCGCGGGGAATCAGCCCCAGCATTTT CASSLIAGNQPQHF . TRBV28 . TRBJ1-5
TGCGCCAGCAGCCTACTCGGGACTAGCGGGGGGGACATAAAGACAGATACGCAGTATTTT CASSLLGTSGGDIKTDTQYF TRBD2 TRBV4-1 . TRBJ2-3
TGTGCCAGCAGCGAAGGACAGGTAGGGTCCTACAATGAGCAGTTCTTC CASSEGQVGSYNEQFF TRBD1 TRBV7-3 . TRBJ2-1
TGTGCCAGCAGTTTAGTGGGTTATAGCGGGTATGGCTACACCTTC CASSLVGYSGYGYTF . TRBV28 . TRBJ1-2
TGTGCCAGTAGCATGGGACAGGGGGTCCCCTACGAGCAGTACTTC CASSMGQGVPYEQYF TRBD1 TRBV19 . TRBJ2-7
TGCGCCAGCAGCCACGGAAGGGAGTTGGACTATGGCTACACCTTC CASSHGRELDYGYTF . TRBV4-1 . TRBJ1-2
TGCGCCAGCAGTCGGGGGGAATTTGGTAATGAAAAACTGTTTTTT CASSRGEFGNEKLFF . TRBV5-1 few TRBJ1-4
TGTGCCAGCAGCCTAAGTGGTGGCGGTAACTATGGCTACACCTTC CASSLSGGGNYGYTF . TRBV7-3 . TRBJ1-2
TGTGCCAGCAGCCGGACTAGCGGGGGGTCCCACAATGAGCAGTTCTTC CASSRTSGGSHNEQFF TRBD2 TRBV5-4 once TRBJ2-1
TGTGCCAGCAGCGCCGGGACAGTTAATCAGCCCCAGCATTTT CASSAGTVNQPQHF TRBD1 TRBV28 . TRBJ1-5
TGCGCCAGCAGTCAACTGGGACAGGGGGCGTCGGGCGAGCAGTTCTTC CASSQLGQGASGEQFF TRBD1 TRBV4-1 . TRBJ2-1
TGTGCCAGCAGTACCAACTTTTTGGACATTCGTCAGCCCCAGCATTTT CASSTNFLDIRQPQHF . TRBV6-2/TRBV6-3 . TRBJ1-5
TGTGCCAGCAGCCAAGACACAGGGGTGACCAACTATGGCTACACCTTC CASSQDTGVTNYGYTF TRBD1 TRBV3-1/TRBV3-2 once TRBJ1-2
TGTGCCAGCAGCTTGGGGGTTCTAGTCACGGGACAGGGGGGCTCACCCCTCCACTTT CASSLGVLVTGQGGSPLHF TRBD1 TRBV5-5 . TRBJ1-6
TGTGCCAGCAGCCAAGATCAGGGGGTAAATGAAAAACTGTTTTTT CASSQDQGVNEKLFF TRBD1 TRBV4-2 . TRBJ1-4
TGTGCCAGTAGTATAATCCTGGGACAGACCGTCAACTATGGCTACACCTTC CASSIILGQTVNYGYTF TRBD1 TRBV19 . TRBJ1-2
TGTGCCAGCAGCTTAATCCAGGGCTCCTACGAGCAGTACTTC CASSLIQGSYEQYF . TRBV11-1 . TRBJ2-7
TGTGCCAGCAGCCCTGGGGCCCGCCGGGAGAGGGGCTACACCTTC CASSPGARRERGYTF . TRBV7-8 . TRBJ1-2
TGTGCCAGCAGTCACGCACTAGCGGGGGGGACCATTCAGTACTTC CASSHALAGGTIQYF TRBD2 TRBV6-2/TRBV6-3 . TRBJ2-4
TGCGCCAGCAGTGAGTGGGCGGGGGGGACCTTTGACATTCAGTACTTC CASSEWAGGTFDIQYF TRBD2 TRBV10-2 once TRBJ2-4
TGTGCCAGCAGCTCCGACAGGGCGGCCAGTTACAATGAGCAGTTCTTC CASSSDRAASYNEQFF TRBD1 TRBV7-9 . TRBJ2-1
TGTGCCAGCAGCTTAGGGGGACAGAGCTCCTACGAGCAGTACTTC CASSLGGQSSYEQYF TRBD1 TRBV7-3 . TRBJ2-7
TGTGCCAGCCGTGAACTAGCAGCAGATACGCAGTATTTT CASRELAADTQYF . TRBV19 . TRBJ2-3
TGTGCCAGTAGGGGTGGCGCGGATACGCAGTATTTT CASRGGADTQYF . TRBV9 . TRBJ2-3
TGTGCCAGTAGTCCCCGGACAGGGAACACCGGGGAGCTGTTTTTT CASSPRTGNTGELFF TRBD1 TRBV19 . TRBJ2-2
TGCGCCAGCAGCTCTACGGTCTCACCGGGGGGCGAGCAGTACTTC CASSSTVSPGGEQYF TRBD2 TRBV5-1 . TRBJ2-7
TGTGCCAGCAGCCAACAAGAGACCCAGTACTTC CASSQQETQYF . TRBV5-4 few TRBJ2-5
TGTGCCAGCACCGGACAGGGGGCCAACGAGCAGTACTTC CASTGQGANEQYF TRBD1 TRBV7-9 . TRBJ2-7
TGTGCCAGCAGCTTAAGGGGGAATGGCGTTGAGCAGTTCTTC CASSLRGNGVEQFF . TRBV11-3 few TRBJ2-1
TGTGCCAGCAGCCCGGCGGGCGCCAGGACGGATACGCAGTATTTT CASSPAGARTDTQYF . TRBV5-6 . TRBJ2-3
TGTGCCAGCAGCTTGACAGGCCCTCCGAATGAAAAACTGTTTTTT CASSLTGPPNEKLFF . TRBV7-2 . TRBJ1-4
TGTGCCAGCAGCACAAGAGTAGCGGGGGGCACAGATACGCAGTATTTT CASSTRVAGGTDTQYF TRBD2 TRBV7-3 . TRBJ2-3
TGCGCCAGCAGCTTAGACAACACCGCCAAAAACATTCAGTACTTC CASSLDNTAKNIQYF . TRBV5-1 few TRBJ2-4
TGTGCCAGTATCCTCGGACAGGCCACCCAAGCTGCCAACGTCCTGACTTTC CASILGQATQAANVLTF TRBD1 TRBV19 . TRBJ2-6
TGCGCCACCACAGCGGGGTACGAGCAGTACTTC CATTAGYEQYF TRBD2 TRBV23-1 once TRBJ2-7
TGTGCCAGCAGACCCGGAATAGGAGACTATGGCTACACCTTC CASRPGIGDYGYTF . TRBV5-4 . TRBJ1-2
TGTGCCAGCAGCCACCAACCGGATAATTCACCCCTCCACTTT CASSHQPDNSPLHF . TRBV4-2 . TRBJ1-6